The rows below give T cell receptor beta chains drawn from one sample of a study of blood T cell repertoires in COVID-19. The protocol was immunoSEQ multiplex PCR, while the TCRdb copy is restricted to in-frame clones and leaves out a portion. Of some 120,000 clones in the sample, around 70% were seen once. Sequencing was performed on peripheral blood. The origin of the receptors is a man in his 60s with acute or convalescent COVID-19. The CDR3 runs from the conserved cysteine through the conserved F or W. Fields, in order: V gene, D gene, J gene, clone size, CDR3 protein. The D gene is left open where the match is weak. Rows may omit the clone size; those that give it use once, few, many or a size class.

>TRBV5-1|NA|TRBJ1-1|few
CASSLGVLVTEAFF
>TRBV12-3/TRBV12-4|NA|TRBJ1-6|NA
CASSRQGGSPLHF
>TRBV24-1|NA|TRBJ1-5|NA
CATEGGRGLMQPQHF
>TRBV7-9|NA|TRBJ1-1|few
CASSLGRGGLGTNTEAFF
>TRBV21-1|NA|TRBJ2-2|NA
CASSPTGTGTGELFF
>TRBV19|NA|TRBJ1-1|few
CASSPGKGYGTEAFF
>TRBV11-2|NA|TRBJ2-1|few
CASSSGTEQFF
>TRBV28|TRBD2|TRBJ2-7|NA
CASIRALAEYEQYF
>TRBV9|NA|TRBJ2-5|NA
CASSVAPGSQETQYF
>TRBV27|TRBD1|TRBJ2-3|NA
CASRLQGTGRVADTQYF
>TRBV7-6|NA|TRBJ1-1|NA
CASSHVEGRTEAFF
>TRBV2|NA|TRBJ1-2|NA
CASRVSLDGYTF
>TRBV5-1|TRBD1|TRBJ1-1|NA
CASSQGTGSNTEAFF
>TRBV24-1|TRBD2|TRBJ2-1|NA
CATSDFIAGEMGNEQFF
>TRBV7-3|NA|TRBJ1-5|NA
CASNQKREGTSYNQPQHF
>TRBV5-1|TRBD2|TRBJ2-7|NA
CASKTSGTYEQYF
>TRBV9|NA|TRBJ2-2|NA
CASSLRSGVITGELFF
>TRBV9|TRBD1|TRBJ1-2|NA
CASSEHGTGIKYGYTF
>TRBV29-1|TRBD1|TRBJ2-1|NA
CSVDEGQGVAQFF
>TRBV28|NA|TRBJ1-2|once
CASSSRDGYTF
>TRBV6-2/TRBV6-3|NA|TRBJ2-1|NA
CASSDRGNEQFF
>TRBV9|TRBD1|TRBJ2-7|few
CASSGNRGSYEQYF
>TRBV10-3|NA|TRBJ1-2|NA
CAITRGNAYGYTF
>TRBV6-6|TRBD2|TRBJ2-1|once
CASSKPTSAPYNEQFF
>TRBV2|NA|TRBJ1-1|once
CASNLPTEAFF
>TRBV9|TRBD2|TRBJ2-3|NA
CASSAPLRGGGTDTQYF